One T cell receptor (beta chain) is described in this entry. Its antigen is unknown. The repertoire was sequenced with immunoSEQ multiplex PCR; TCRdb's copy has only in-frame clones and lacks some. The sample has roughly 80,000 clones; approximately 90% are singletons. The entry originates in a study of cytomegalovirus exposure and HLA in healthy donors. Overall study: Later analysis reported that the roughly 120 validation repertoires shared the platform of the 500 to 850 first-cohort repertoires.

General study points: Rarity marked most TCR sequences, yet some public TCRs occurred in many donors. In vitro assays verified that a few CMV-associated chains recognized CMV antigens specifically.

The CDR3 length is 14 residues. Trimming removed 9 bases from V and 1 base from J; junction bases left unmatched: 3. Germline V gives CDR1 LNHDA, CDR2 SQIVND (reference sequence). The sequenced sample was PBMCs. The clonotype was recovered from a man younger than 45 in good health and CMV-seronegative. The chain couples TRBV19 to TRBJ1-1, with TRBD1 matching over 12 bases. The CDR3 DNA reads TGTGCCAGCGGGACAGGGGGCGGGAACACTGAAGCTTTCTTT. This gives the protein CASGTGGGNTEAFF.